The 25 T cell receptor beta chains given below trace back to one sample, sequenced in a study of molecular identifiers for immune sequencing clone quantification. TCRdb redid the calling of the PCR reads with MiXCR, one entry per CDR3 protein. There are about 630,000 distinct CDR3 sequences in the sample; about 25% occur only once, and 0.75% to 0.8% lies in the top ten. Material for sequencing was naive CD8+ T cells from blood, with Jurkat cell RNA spiked in. Subset of the sample: FACS-sorted CD8+CD4-CCR7+CD45RA+ naive T cells. Receptors originate from a human donor in good health. Some libraries in this study had Jurkat cell RNA spiked in.

The chain is built from TRBV7-9 and TRBJ2-1; no clear D gene. The germline V and J ends were trimmed by 4 bases and 9 bases, with 10 bases remaining between them. Per the germline V gene, CDR1 is SEHNR and CDR2 is FQNEAQ (reference sequence). CDR3 size: 12 residues. Written as DNA, the CDR3 is TGTGCCAGCAGCTCGACATCCGTTGAGCAGTTCTTC. This encodes CASSSTSVEQFF.

This clonotype showed up just a few times. This rearrangement joins TRBV9 to TRBJ1-1; D call uncertain. The length of the CDR3 is 18 residues. Trimming left V 0 bases short and J 0 bases short, with 18 bases between. CDR1 and CDR2 from the germline V gene are SGDLS and YYNGEE. CDR3 sequence: CASSVDGTTVPMNTEAFF. CDR3 DNA: TGTGCCAGCAGCGTAGATGGTACTACCGTCCCTATGAACACTGAAGCTTTCTTT.

This clonotype was counted many times. V and J are TRBV2 and TRBJ2-7; the D is unclear. Germline-derived CDR1 and CDR2 are SNHLY and FYNNEI. The V end was cut by 1 base, the J end by 0 bases, with 7 bases between. The CDR3 length is 14 residues. CDR3 sequence reads: CASSEDTNSYEQYF. The CDR3 DNA follows: TGTGCCAGCAGTGAAGACACAAACTCCTACGAGCAGTACTTC.

This chain uses TRBV6-2 or TRBV6-3 with TRBJ2-7; D uncertain. V was trimmed by 2 bases and J by 5 bases, leaving 19 bases between them. The length of the CDR3 is 16 residues. Germline loops: CDR1 MNHEY, CDR2 SVGEGT. As DNA, the CDR3 is TGTGCCAGCAGTTACCCCGTCGGATATTCGGGCCACGAGCAGTACTTC. This codes for CASSYPVGYSGHEQYF.

This clonotype has just a few counts. The V call is TRBV14, the J call TRBJ2-1; 7 nucleotides match TRBD2. This CDR3 is 16 amino acids long. The V and J ends lost 1 base and 3 bases, in that order; junction bases with no gene match: 6. Per the germline V gene, CDR1 is SGHDN and CDR2 is FVKESK. Here the CDR3 reads CASSQGAGEIYNEQFF. DNA of the CDR3: TGTGCCAGCAGCCAAGGGGCGGGAGAGATCTACAATGAGCAGTTCTTC. The full variable domain, rest sourced from reference TRBV14 and TRBJ2-1, is EAGVTQFPSHSVIEKGQTVTLRCDPISGHDNLYWYRRVMGKEIKFLLHFVKESKQDESGMPNNRFLAERTGGTYSTLKVQPAELEDSGVYFCASSQGAGEIYNEQFFGPGTRLTVL.

This clonotype occurred a few times. The rearrangement joins TRBV4-1 to TRBJ2-7; TRBD1 matches at 9 bases. The germline CDR1 and CDR2 sequences are MGHRA and YSYEKL. V dropped 1 base and J dropped 3; count of bases not matched to a gene: 7. The CDR3 contains 16 residues. For the CDR3, the DNA is TGCGCCAGCAGCCAAGGAAAAGACAGGGGGTACTACGAGCAGTACTTC. This translates into CASSQGKDRGYYEQYF.

Concerning this clonotype: Being one base from a much bigger clone, this may be a read error. Here the CDR3 DNA reads TGCAGTTCTAGTTTGGCGGGAGAAGCCTACGAGCAGTACTTC. It specifies CSSSLAGEAYEQYF. V usage is TRBV20-1 and J usage is TRBJ2-7, with 7 positions matching TRBD2. Germline V gene sequence: CDR1 DFQATT, CDR2 SNEGSKA (reference sequence). The CDR3 is made up of 14 amino acids.

The chain is built from TRBV7-9 and TRBJ1-4; D gene unclear. The germline CDR1 and CDR2 sequences are SEHNR and FQNEAQ (reference sequence). The V end lost 5 bases, the J end lost 5 bases, and 9 bases lay between the germline ends. The CDR3 is 13 amino acids. CDR3: CASSLTENEKLFF. The CDR3 DNA reads TGTGCCAGCAGCCTTACCGAGAATGAAAAACTGTTTTTT.

This clonotype was seen ten or more times. The chain couples TRBV6-2 or TRBV6-3 to TRBJ1-2; D not resolved. Trimming left V 5 bases short and J 0 bases short, with 10 bases between. Germline V lookup: CDR1 MNHEY, CDR2 SVGEGT. The CDR3 spans 14 residues. CDR3 sequence (DNA): TGTGCCAGCAGTGAAGACGAAGCTAACTATGGCTACACCTTC. Its protein product is CASSEDEANYGYTF.

This clonotype was counted only a few times. The chain links TRBV9 to TRBJ2-2; D remains unclear. The CDR3 covers 14 residues. V was clipped by 0 bases and J by 1 base, with 4 bases between them. Germline CDR1 SGDLS, CDR2 YYNGEE. The CDR3 nucleotides are TGTGCCAGCAGCGTAGTTGGGAACACCGGGGAGCTGTTTTTT. Translated: CASSVVGNTGELFF.

V is TRBV19 and J is TRBJ2-7, with 10 bases aligning to TRBD2. Germline CDR1 is LNHDA and CDR2 is SQIVND (reference sequence). This CDR3 has 13 residues. J was trimmed by 4 bases and V by 9 bases; bases with no gene match: 6. The chain's CDR3 is CASSGLAIYEQYF. As DNA, the CDR3 is TGTGCCAGCTCGGGACTAGCGATATACGAGCAGTACTTC.

Only a few counts were recorded for this clonotype. The V gene is TRBV15, the J gene TRBJ2-5; possible D gene TRBD2, 5 bases. The length of the CDR3 is 15 residues. Germline values: CDR1 LNHNV, CDR2 YYDKDF (reference sequence). Between the trimmed V and J ends, which lost 4 bases and 4 bases, there was a span of 16 bases. The CDR3 region is CATSTPPTGRETQYF. In DNA form, the CDR3 reads TGTGCCACCAGCACACCACCCACGGGGAGAGAGACCCAGTACTTC.

In its sample, this clonotype was seen a few times. The chain joins TRBV15 to TRBJ2-3, with 11 bases aligning to TRBD1. Germline CDR1 LNHNV, CDR2 YYDKDF (reference sequence). The CDR3 runs to 17 residues. V lost 0 bases, J lost 7 bases, and 9 bases stayed unmatched. In nucleotides, the CDR3 is TGTGCCACCAGCAGAGATGGAGGACAGGGGGCATCTTATACGCAGTATTTT. The encoded protein is CATSRDGGQGASYTQYF.

This clonotype was seen many times. The V call is TRBV28, the J call TRBJ1-1, with D possibly TRBD1 on 5 matching bases. Germline V gene data show CDR1 as MDHEN and CDR2 as SYDVKM. The CDR3 has 13 amino acids. V was shortened by 2 bases and J by 12 bases, with 16 bases between the two germline ends. CDR3: CASSLGTGVPPFF. CDR3 DNA: TGTGCCAGCAGTTTAGGGACCGGGGTCCCCCCTTTCTTT.

The sample holds a few counts of this clonotype. The chain couples TRBV6-4 to TRBJ1-6; D not certain. V was pared by 2 bases and J by 7 bases, with 6 bases between. CDR3 length: 13 residues. Germline V gives CDR1 MRHNA, CDR2 SNTAGT. The CDR3 spells CASSDTWNSPLHF. The CDR3 bases are TGTGCCAGCAGTGACACTTGGAATTCACCCCTCCACTTT.

The chain is built from TRBV28 and TRBJ1-2, with TRBD1 matching over 9 bases. CDR1 and CDR2 (germline): MDHEN, SYDVKM. Trimming cost V 3 bases and J 8 bases; bases outside gene matches: 13. The CDR3 totals 16 residues. Here the CDR3 DNA reads TGTGCCAGCAGTTTTTTTCGCACAGGGGGCGTAGAAGGCTACACCTTC. Translating gives CASSFFRTGGVEGYTF.

Of note for this clonotype: A much larger clone lies a single base off, so this may be a read error. The gene calls are TRBV4-3 and TRBJ2-7; the D call may be TRBD1 or TRBD2 (5 bases each). Germline CDR1 and CDR2: LGHNA and YSLEER. The V end was cut by 4 bases, the J end by 3 bases, with 13 bases between. The CDR3 loop spans 14 amino acids. CDR3 loop: CASSRARDGYEQYF. CDR3 nucleotide sequence: TGCGCCAGCAGCCGGGCCCGGGACGGCTACGAGCAGTACTTC.

Details on this clonotype: A read error may account for a junction end that differs from germline. The chain employs TRBV10-2 and TRBJ2-2; 11 nucleotides align to TRBD2. This CDR3 is 15 amino acids long. Germline CDR1 reads WSHSY; CDR2 reads SAAADI. The CDR3 DNA sequence: TGCGCCCGCAGGCTAGCGGGGGGTTTGACCGGGGAGCTGTTTTTT. Translation: CARRLAGGLTGELFF.

A few counts support this clonotype. This sequence joins TRBV20-1 and TRBJ1-1, with 8 bases that match TRBD1. Germline loops: CDR1 DFQATT, CDR2 SNEGSKA (reference sequence). This CDR3 has 14 amino acids. V gave up 1 base and J gave up 6 bases; unmatched junction bases: 7. CDR3 in amino acids: CSARVTGGIAEAFF. CDR3 bases: TGCAGTGCTAGAGTAACAGGGGGTATAGCTGAAGCTTTCTTT.

Turning to this clonotype: Possible read error: a much larger clone is one base away. The chain recombines TRBV7-6 with TRBJ1-5; D is ambiguous. The germline V gene has CDR1 SGHVS and CDR2 FNYEAQ. The length of the CDR3 is 14 residues. V gave up 7 bases and J gave up 4 bases, with 14 bases separating them. CDR3 sequence reads: CASNFGPGNQPQHF. The CDR3 coding sequence is TGTGCCAGCAACTTTGGTCCGGGGAATCAGCCCCAGCATTTT.

There are a few counts of this clonotype. V is TRBV9 and J is TRBJ2-2; a weak D match, TRBD1 (7 bases). Germline loops: CDR1 SGDLS, CDR2 YYNGEE. With 0 bases removed from V and 6 bases from J, the gap between germline ends came to 12 bases. The CDR3 has 15 amino acids. For the CDR3, the DNA is TGTGCCAGCAGCGTAGATCAGGGGGAGGCCGGGGAGCTGTTTTTT. Amino acids: CASSVDQGEAGELFF.

This rearrangement joins TRBV6-1 to TRBJ2-5; D is perhaps TRBD1 or TRBD2 (5 bases each). V lost 4 bases, J lost 5 bases, and 8 bases lay in between. CDR1 is MNHNS and CDR2 is SASEGT in the germline V gene. This CDR3 region has 12 residues. The CDR3 spells CASSVWGETQYF. DNA for the CDR3: TGTGCCAGCAGTGTCTGGGGGGAGACCCAGTACTTC.

This clonotype was observed a few times. J is TRBJ1-2 and V is TRBV21-1. TRBV21-1 is a pseudogene. CDR3 size: 18 residues. CDR3 nucleotides: TGTGCCAGCAGCAATAAGGACTTACTACACGGAAGACACTATCGCTACACCTTC. Amino acid sequence: CASSNKDLLHGRHYRYTF.

In regard to this clonotype: A much bigger clone sits one base away, suggesting this may be a read error. J is TRBJ2-7 and V is TRBV4-1, with D hard to call. With 3 bases removed from V and 2 bases from J, the gap between germline ends came to 14 bases. This CDR3 is 15 amino acids long. Germline V gene data show CDR1 as MGHRA and CDR2 as YSYEKL. The CDR3 nucleotides are TGCGCCAGCAGCCACAGCTCGGCGAGCGCCTACGAGCAGTACTTC. This translates into CASSHSSASAYEQYF.

This clonotype was counted at least ten times. The rearrangement links TRBV29-1 to TRBJ2-5; 8 positions match TRBD2. This CDR3 spans 14 amino acids. CDR1 and CDR2 from the germline V gene are SQVTM and ANQGSEA. The V gene end was trimmed by 4 bases and the J gene end by 2 bases; junction bases not matched to a gene: 6. The CDR3 sequence is CSVVGLGGQETQYF. DNA for the CDR3: TGCAGCGTTGTGGGACTAGGGGGGCAAGAGACCCAGTACTTC.